The 25 T cell receptor beta chains reported below all come from one sample, sequenced in a study of T cell responses to AZD1222 COVID-19 vaccine. Here immunoSEQ multiplex PCR was the method, and the copy in TCRdb shows in-frame clones only, minus some. The sample consists of some 120,000 clones, less than 95% of them appearing once. Sample: peripheral blood, taken on day 0 of MenACWY control vaccination. These receptors all stem from an adult in good health.

The chain recombines TRBV12-3 or TRBV12-4 with TRBJ2-4; 8 bases are shared with TRBD1. The CDR3 is 13 amino acids. With V trimmed by 6 bases and J by 11 bases, 9 bases remained unmatched. CDR3 amino acids: CASSIGQGVLQYF. As DNA, the CDR3 is TGTGCCAGCAGCATTGGACAGGGTGTTCTTCAGTACTTC.

V gene TRBV5-6 combines with J gene TRBJ2-1, with D perhaps matching TRBD1 or TRBD2 (5 bases each). Germline CDR1 SGHDT, CDR2 YYEEEE. This CDR3 region has 16 residues. The V end lost 0 bases, the J end lost 3 bases, and 13 bases lay between the germline ends. CDR3 DNA: TGTGCCAGCAGCTTGGATGGGGGTCGCATCTACAATGAGCAGTTCTTC. Translating it yields CASSLDGGRIYNEQFF.

This clone showed up just once. The chain combines TRBV6-2 or TRBV6-3 with TRBJ2-3; 8 bases line up with TRBD2. The CDR3 runs 16 residues. The ends lost 5 bases at V and 4 bases at J; junction bases unmatched: 11. Germline lookup yields CDR1 MNHEY and CDR2 SVGEGT. CDR3 nucleotide sequence: TGTGCCAGCAGTAACTTGGGACTAGTCCATTCAGATACGCAGTATTTT. This codes for CASSNLGLVHSDTQYF.

Worth noting for this clone: Different DNA sequences within this sample yield the same CDR3. The CDR3 protein is CASSGDRGYNSPLHF. The CDR3 DNA is TGTGCCAGCAGTGGGGACAGGGGATATAATTCACCCCTCCACTTT. V is TRBV2 and J is TRBJ1-6; 10 bases agree with TRBD1. The V segment lost 4 bases and the J segment 4 bases; nucleotides outside the gene matches: 1. Germline-derived CDR1 and CDR2 are SNHLY and FYNNEI. The CDR3 runs 15 residues. The full variable domain, completed using reference TRBV2 and TRBJ1-6, is EPEVTQTPSHQVTQMGQEVILRCVPISNHLYFYWYRQILGQKVEFLVSFYNNEISEKSEIFDDQFSVERPDGSNFTLKIRSTKLEDSAMYFCASSGDRGYNSPLHFGNGTRLTVT.

Here the CDR3 DNA reads TGTGCCAGCAGCTTGGCGGGACTAGGGGCCTACGAGCAGTACTTC. This gives the protein CASSLAGLGAYEQYF. The genes are TRBV5-4 and TRBJ2-7; 8 bases agree with TRBD2. From germline, CDR1 is SGHNT and CDR2 YYREEE (reference sequence). Trimming cost V 0 bases and J 2 bases; bases outside gene matches: 4. This CDR3 region has 15 residues.

The genes are TRBV7-2 and TRBJ2-2; the D is unclear. CDR3 size: 15 residues. Trimming stripped 5 bases from V and 7 bases from J, with 17 bases between. Germline CDR1 reads SGHTA; CDR2 reads FQGNSA. The CDR3 here is CASSPDPHRFGELFF. CDR3 DNA: TGTGCCAGCAGCCCGGATCCCCATCGGTTCGGGGAGCTGTTTTTT.

This clone was found once. The rearrangement joins TRBV7-2 to TRBJ2-1, with 7 bases identical to TRBD1. Germline V gene data show CDR1 as SGHTA and CDR2 as FQGNSA. The CDR3 length is 15 residues. J was trimmed by 3 bases and V by 1 base; bases with no gene match: 3. The CDR3: CASSLERGRYNEQFF. In DNA, the CDR3 is TGTGCCAGCAGCTTAGAGAGGGGGCGCTACAATGAGCAGTTCTTC. Using reference TRBV7-2 and TRBJ2-1 for the parts outside the CDR3, the full variable domain is GAGVSQSPSNKVTEKGKDVELRCDPISGHTALYWYRQSLGQGLEFLIYFQGNSAPDKSGLPSDRFSAERTGGSVSTLTIQRTQQEDSAVYLCASSLERGRYNEQFFGPGTRLTVL.

V and J are TRBV7-2 and TRBJ1-2; no reliable D call. Germline lookup yields CDR1 SGHTA and CDR2 FQGNSA. Trimming took 0 bases from V and 5 from J, leaving 13 bases between them. The CDR3 contains 15 residues. CDR3 protein: CASSLAAGVRYGYTF. The CDR3 nucleotides are TGTGCCAGCAGCTTAGCGGCCGGGGTGCGGTATGGCTACACCTTC.

This clone was seen just once. The chain links TRBV28 to TRBJ2-1, with D possibly being TRBD1 (5 bases). Trimming removed 7 bases at V and 1 base at J, with 11 bases between. Germline V gene lookup returns CDR1 MDHEN and CDR2 SYDVKM. CDR3 size: 14 residues. The CDR3 is CASTQGRSYNEQFF. CDR3 nucleotide sequence: TGTGCCAGCACTCAGGGTAGGTCCTACAATGAGCAGTTCTTC.

A word on this clone: The sample holds other DNA sequences that translate to the same CDR3. Here the CDR3 DNA reads TGTGCCAGCAGCTTGTCTTCGGGAGAGACCCAGTACTTC. Translation: CASSLSSGETQYF. The rearrangement uses TRBV5-6 and TRBJ2-5; D unclear. CDR1 is SGHDT and CDR2 is YYEEEE in the germline V gene. With 1 base removed from V and 4 bases from J, the gap between germline ends came to 8 bases. The CDR3 extends over 13 amino acids.

The V and J genes are TRBV7-9 and TRBJ2-3; the D is unclear. V lost 5 bases and J 5 bases, leaving 14 bases between the germline ends. Germline values: CDR1 SEHNR, CDR2 FQNEAQ (reference sequence). The CDR3 covers 14 residues. This CDR3 is CASSPGWAIDTQYF. The CDR3 DNA is TGTGCCAGCAGCCCCGGGTGGGCCATAGATACGCAGTATTTT.

This chain links TRBV19 with TRBJ2-1, with TRBD2 as a possible D gene (5 bases). Between the trimmed V and J ends, which lost 0 bases and 10 bases, there was a span of 10 bases. Germline loops: CDR1 LNHDA, CDR2 SQIVND (reference sequence). The CDR3 covers 13 residues. CDR3 nucleotides: TGTGCCAGTAGTATAGATGTGAGGAGGGAGCAGTTCTTC. Protein product: CASSIDVRREQFF.

The chain combines TRBV2 with TRBJ2-7; a possible D gene is TRBD2 (7 bases). Germline V CDR1 and CDR2: SNHLY, FYNNEI. This CDR3 has 14 residues. Trimming stripped 9 bases from V and 2 bases from J, with 17 bases between. The CDR3 loop is CASGRGNSAYEQYF. The CDR3 coding sequence is TGTGCCAGTGGGAGGGGGAACTCTGCCTACGAGCAGTACTTC.

The chain joins TRBV9 to TRBJ1-1; TRBD1 is a possible D gene (6 bases). Germline loops: CDR1 SGDLS, CDR2 YYNGEE. The V gene lost 4 bases and the J gene lost 0 bases, with 22 bases spanning the gap. This CDR3 region has 18 residues. CDR3 sequence reads: CASSPHPGTPAVNTEAFF. As DNA, the CDR3 is TGTGCCAGCAGCCCACACCCCGGGACACCAGCGGTGAACACTGAAGCTTTCTTT.

V is TRBV28 and J is TRBJ1-5; D gene ambiguous. Germline CDR1 and CDR2: MDHEN and SYDVKM. Trimming removed 7 bases from V and 0 bases from J, with 10 bases in between. This CDR3 has 14 residues. In DNA, the CDR3 is TGTGCCAGCACCCGGAGCAATAGCAATCAGCCCCAGCATTTT. This sequence encodes CASTRSNSNQPQHF.

The chain carries TRBV24-1 and TRBJ1-2, with no clear D. Germline V gene sequence: CDR1 KGHDR, CDR2 SFDVKD. Trimming removed 7 bases at V and 2 bases at J, with 10 bases between. There are 13 residues in the CDR3. In DNA, the CDR3 is TGTGCCACCAGGGCGGGCGCCAACTATGGCTACACCTTC. Residues: CATRAGANYGYTF.

This clone was seen only a few times. The chain recombines TRBV11-3 with TRBJ2-1, with TRBD2 matching over 13 bases. The CDR3 sequence is 15 residues long. J was trimmed by 7 bases and V by 5 bases; bases with no gene match: 5. The germline gives CDR1 SGHNT, CDR2 YENEEA. The CDR3: CASSRGLAGVNEQFF. The CDR3 nucleotides read TGTGCCAGCAGCCGCGGACTAGCGGGAGTGAATGAGCAGTTCTTC.

The rearrangement links TRBV2 to TRBJ1-5; no definite D call. The ends were cut back, 3 bases at V and 0 bases at J, with 12 bases in the middle. There are 16 residues in the CDR3. Per germline, CDR1 SNHLY and CDR2 FYNNEI. CDR3 in DNA: TGTGCCAGCAGTGAGGTTTCGGCGAATAGCAATCAGCCCCAGCATTTT. This gives the protein CASSEVSANSNQPQHF.

The J gene is TRBJ2-5, the V gene TRBV7-6; 9 bases fit TRBD2. V shed 3 bases, J shed 4 bases, and the junction held 6 bases outside the gene matches. CDR3 length equals 15 residues. CDR1 and CDR2 (germline): SGHVS, FNYEAQ. Written as DNA, the CDR3 is TGTGCCAGCAGCTTGGTAGCGGGAGTCGGAGAGACCCAGTACTTC. Translating gives CASSLVAGVGETQYF.

The gene calls are TRBV6-5 and TRBJ1-1, with TRBD1 identical over 11 bases. Unmatched junction bases numbered 2, after V lost 6 bases and J lost 5 bases. This CDR3 has 13 amino acids. Germline V lookup: CDR1 MNHEY, CDR2 SVGAGI. DNA of the CDR3: TGTGCCAGCAGCGGACAGGGGGCGACTGAAGCTTTCTTT. The encoded protein is CASSGQGATEAFF.

This rearrangement joins TRBV19 to TRBJ1-1, with a possible D match to TRBD1 (5 bases). There are 16 residues in the CDR3. CDR1 LNHDA and CDR2 SQIVND come from the germline V gene (reference sequence). Between the trimmed V and J ends, which lost 4 bases and 0 bases, there was a span of 15 bases. The chain's CDR3 is CASSTPPTVLNTEAFF. The CDR3 region has the DNA TGTGCCAGTAGTACCCCGCCGACAGTCCTGAACACTGAAGCTTTCTTT.

The chain uses TRBV5-6 and TRBJ1-2; no firm D call. Trimming took 0 bases from V and 4 from J, leaving 25 bases between them. Germline loops: CDR1 SGHDT, CDR2 YYEEEE. The CDR3 covers 19 residues. The CDR3: CASSLGVFGFARGSYGYTF. CDR3 nucleotide sequence: TGTGCCAGCAGCTTGGGGGTCTTCGGCTTCGCCCGAGGTAGCTATGGCTACACCTTC.

About this clone: The identical CDR3 is also encoded by other nucleotide sequences in the sample. The chain uses TRBV18 and TRBJ1-3; D unresolved. Germline V CDR1 and CDR2: KGHSH, LQKENI. Trimming stripped 0 bases from V and 1 base from J, with 4 bases between. The CDR3 has 14 residues. The CDR3: CASSPPVSGNTIYF. CDR3 bases: TGTGCCAGCTCACCACCGGTTTCTGGAAACACCATATATTTT.

This chain links TRBV14 with TRBJ1-6; no definite D call. Between the trimmed V and J ends, which lost 3 bases and 15 bases, there was a span of 18 bases. Germline CDR1 SGHDN, CDR2 FVKESK. The CDR3 has 14 amino acids. As DNA, the CDR3 is TGTGCCAGCAGCCAGGTCCGATTGTCCCCCGTCCTCCACTTT. Its translation: CASSQVRLSPVLHF.

V gene TRBV9 combines with J gene TRBJ1-2, with D uncertain. This CDR3 is 14 amino acids long. Trimming removed 0 bases at V and 7 bases at J, with 13 bases between. The V gene's germline CDR1 is SGDLS and CDR2 YYNGEE. The CDR3 DNA is TGTGCCAGCAGCGTAGGACGAACAGTCGCTGGCTACACCTTC. As protein: CASSVGRTVAGYTF.